The 4 T cell receptor beta chains below all came from one sample that was sequenced in a study of blood T cell repertoires in COVID-19. Some clones are missing from TCRdb's copy, which holds only in-frame ones; the method was immunoSEQ multiplex PCR. The data contain over 110,000 clones, under 80% of them singletons. Sequencing input: peripheral blood. These receptors originate from an elderly man with acute or convalescent COVID-19.

The chain joins TRBV18 to TRBJ1-2; TRBD1 is a possible D gene (6 bases). The germline CDR1 and CDR2 sequences are KGHSH and LQKENI. The CDR3 extends over 13 amino acids. Trimming shortened V by 6 bases and J by 4 bases, and 12 bases separated the two germline ends. This chain's CDR3 is CASSPDRVYGYTF. Written as DNA, the CDR3 is TGTGCCAGCTCGCCGGACAGAGTCTATGGCTACACCTTC. Using reference TRBV18 and TRBJ1-2 for the parts outside the CDR3, the full variable domain is NAGVMQNPRHLVRRRGQEARLRCSPMKGHSHVYWYRQLPEEGLKFMVYLQKENIIDESGMPKERFSAEFPKEGPSILRIQQVVRGDSAAYFCASSPDRVYGYTFGSGTRLTVV.

The gene calls are TRBV5-8 and TRBJ1-6; no firm D call. There are 13 residues in the CDR3. The V end was cut by 0 bases, the J end by 8 bases, with 6 bases between. From germline, CDR1 is SGHTS and CDR2 YDEGEE. CDR3 bases: TGTGCCAGCAGCTTGGATCGGGATTCACCCCTCCACTTT. Protein: CASSLDRDSPLHF.

The chain couples TRBV29-1 to TRBJ2-3, with 8 bases lining up with TRBD1. Trimming took 4 bases from V and 3 from J; bases not matched to a gene: 3. The CDR3 is made up of 13 amino acids. CDR1 and CDR2 (germline): SQVTM, ANQGSEA. Here the CDR3 reads CSVAGGITDTQYF. In DNA form, the CDR3 reads TGCAGCGTTGCAGGGGGCATAACAGATACGCAGTATTTT.

CDR3 DNA sequence: TGTGCCAGCAGCTTTAGCGGGGGGGCGGGGGAGCAGTACTTC. Residues: CASSFSGGAGEQYF. The chain carries TRBV5-4 and TRBJ2-7, with 11 bases identical to TRBD2. The CDR3 consists of 14 residues. V lost 2 bases to trimming and J lost 7 bases; unmatched junction nucleotides: 5. CDR1 SGHNT and CDR2 YYREEE come from the germline V gene (reference sequence).